Listed below are T cell receptor beta chains from one sample, sequenced in a study of blood T cell repertoires in COVID-19. The protocol was immunoSEQ multiplex PCR, while the TCRdb copy is restricted to in-frame clones and leaves out a portion. The table shows over 200,000 clones, with about 90% occurring only once. The source material was peripheral blood. These receptors were taken from a woman in her sixties or seventies with acute or convalescent COVID-19. Each CDR3 is given with its conserved first and last residue. Fields, in order: V gene, CDR3 protein.

TRBV5-4	CASRKGLAGEGELFF
TRBV4-3	CASSLYRDQNYGEAFF
TRBV6-6	CASSYSAGNSEKLFF
TRBV19	CASSIVGSGQGYEQYF
TRBV4-2	CASSQDGTSGTADTQYF
TRBV6-5	CAIIGYLSEQYF
TRBV11-3	CASTRTGLNEQFF
TRBV5-4	CASSPGDRGRGSGANVLTF
TRBV24-1	CATSTSGQNTEAFF
TRBV27	CASSPTLAGEQFF
TRBV7-6	CASSLSGQGVYGYTF
TRBV18	CASSRAAGANTGELFF
TRBV6-2/TRBV6-3	CASSTPYRGLAYEQYF
TRBV15	CATSSSRGRGYTF
TRBV6-1	CASSQTGGVGQPQHF
TRBV7-9	CASSLRQGLNTQYF
TRBV5-1	CASTPTGTGGNYEQYF
TRBV10-1	CASSITSGSGNEQFF
TRBV5-6	CASSSGLTGAQIDTQYF
TRBV2	CASSGRRELDTQYF
TRBV5-4	CASSKPTTYNEQFF
TRBV10-1	CASSDPNLSGEAFF
TRBV19	CASSINRGPYNEQFF
TRBV19	CASSRSNEQFF
TRBV7-3	CASSLPRQGRNQPQHF
TRBV18	CASSPGQPNTGELFF
TRBV3-1/TRBV3-2	CASSQGAAEAFF
TRBV7-8	CASSLEGGAYDTEAFF
TRBV20-1	CSASGQRGPLEQYF
TRBV7-6	CASSLVPGGQTEAFF
TRBV7-2	CASSSTNQETQYF
TRBV20-1	CSGTSADTQYF
TRBV14	CATSSQGYTEAFF
TRBV4-1	CASSQDRGTPNYGYTF
TRBV7-6	CASSRSSGGTYEQYF
TRBV28	CATLPGLAGYEQFF
TRBV4-1	CASSQDGAGYTDTQYF
TRBV30	CAWSTGQGVRRTQYF
TRBV30	CAWKFRVANTGELFF
TRBV5-1	CASSQTQTNEKLFF
TRBV6-5	CAGSYDRIYGYTF